This T cell receptor (beta chain) was documented in a study of cytomegalovirus exposure and HLA in healthy donors. The table lists this clone with a count of one. The PCR ran on 60 Vbeta and 13 Jbeta primers. Assay: immunoSEQ multiplex PCR; the TCRdb copy retains only in-frame clones and omits some. Of approximately 30,000 clones in the sample, roughly 60% were seen once. This CDR3 region has 14 residues. After removal of 6 bases from V and 4 bases from J, the junction contained 7 bases not matched to a gene. Germline V gives CDR1 MNHEY, CDR2 SVGAGI. This clonotype was sampled from a man in his fifties in good health and CMV-seropositive. Sequenced: PBMCs. The V and J genes are TRBV6-5 and TRBJ1-2, with TRBD1 matching over 8 bases. CDR3 residues: CASRSGQALYGYTF. The CDR3, as DNA: TGTGCCAGCAGATCGGGACAGGCGCTCTATGGCTACACCTTC.